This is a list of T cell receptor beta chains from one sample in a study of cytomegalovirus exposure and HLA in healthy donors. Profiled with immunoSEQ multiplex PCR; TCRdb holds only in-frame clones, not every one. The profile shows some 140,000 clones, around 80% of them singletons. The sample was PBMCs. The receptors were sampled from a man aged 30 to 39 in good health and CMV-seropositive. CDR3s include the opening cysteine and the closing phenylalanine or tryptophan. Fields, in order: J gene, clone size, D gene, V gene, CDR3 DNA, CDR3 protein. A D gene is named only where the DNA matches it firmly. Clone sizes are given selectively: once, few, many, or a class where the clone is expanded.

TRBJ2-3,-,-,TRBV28,TGTGCCAGCAGCCTGGGGGCGTCCACAGATACGCAGTATTTT,CASSLGASTDTQYF
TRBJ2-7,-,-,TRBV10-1,TGCGCCAGCGGCGCCAGGGGCCACGAGCAGTACTTC,CASGARGHEQYF
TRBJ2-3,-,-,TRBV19,TGTGCCAGTAGTATGGCCACAGATACGCAGTATTTT,CASSMATDTQYF
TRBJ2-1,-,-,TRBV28,TGTGCCAGCACCATACTAGCAAGGGGCGAGCAGTTCTTC,CASTILARGEQFF
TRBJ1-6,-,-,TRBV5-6,TGTGCCAGCAGCTTGGGTGCCTGGTCGGGGAACTATTCACCCCTCCACTTT,CASSLGAWSGNYSPLHF
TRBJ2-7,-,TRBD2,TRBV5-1,TGCGCCAGCAGCTTGGTAGGACTAGCGGGATACGAGCAGTACTTC,CASSLVGLAGYEQYF
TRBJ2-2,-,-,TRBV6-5,TGTGCCAGCAGTGGGGGACTTACGAACACCGGGGAGCTGTTTTTT,CASSGGLTNTGELFF
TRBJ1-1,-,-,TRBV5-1,TGCGCCAGCAGAGAAACACAGAACACTGAAGCTTTCTTT,CASRETQNTEAFF
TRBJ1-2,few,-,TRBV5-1,TGCGCCAGCAGCTTGGTGAGGGCAGGGGATTATGGCTACACCTTC,CASSLVRAGDYGYTF
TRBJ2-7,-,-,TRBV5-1,TGCGCCAGCAGCTTGGGCGACACTCAACTCTACGAGCAGTACTTC,CASSLGDTQLYEQYF
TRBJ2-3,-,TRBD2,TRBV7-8,TGTGCCAGCAGCCTAGCGGGAGTGGTAAATACGCAGTATTTT,CASSLAGVVNTQYF
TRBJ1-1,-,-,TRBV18,TGTGCCAGCTCACCTCCTACAGGAGAAGCTTTCTTT,CASSPPTGEAFF
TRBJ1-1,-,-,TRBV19,TGTGCCAGTAGTGCCATTCAGGGTATTCACACTGAAGCTTTCTTT,CASSAIQGIHTEAFF
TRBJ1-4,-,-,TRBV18,TGTGCCAGCTCACCGAGCGTCAGCATTAATGAAAAACTGTTTTTT,CASSPSVSINEKLFF
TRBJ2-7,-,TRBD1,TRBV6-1,TGTGCCAGCAGAGAGACAGGGGGCGGAGAGCAGTACTTC,CASRETGGGEQYF
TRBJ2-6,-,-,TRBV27,TGTGCCAGCAGTTTGTCAGGTAGCTCTGGGGCCAACGTCCTGACTTTC,CASSLSGSSGANVLTF
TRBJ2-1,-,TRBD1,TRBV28,TGTGCCAGCAGTTACGACAGGGTGTCGAATGAGCAGTTCTTC,CASSYDRVSNEQFF
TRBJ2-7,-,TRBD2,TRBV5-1,TGCGCCAGCAGCTTGGGGCTAGCGGGAGCCCCAACCTACGAGCAGTACTTC,CASSLGLAGAPTYEQYF
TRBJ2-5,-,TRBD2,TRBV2,TGTGCCAGCAGTGAAAAGGCGCCTAGCGGGCAGTACCAAGAGACCCAGTACTTC,CASSEKAPSGQYQETQYF
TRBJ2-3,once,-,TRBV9,TGTGCCAGCAGCGAGGGGCTAGTGCCTAGCACAGATACGCAGTATTTT,CASSEGLVPSTDTQYF
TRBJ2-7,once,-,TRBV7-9,TGTGCCAGCAGCTTAGCGCAGGACTACGAGCAGTACTTC,CASSLAQDYEQYF
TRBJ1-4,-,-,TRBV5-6,TGTGCCAGCAGCTGGGGGGGACTCATTGAAAAACTGTTTTTT,CASSWGGLIEKLFF
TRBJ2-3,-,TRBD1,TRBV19,TGTGCCAGTAGAACCGGGACAGGGTCCACAGATACGCAGTATTTT,CASRTGTGSTDTQYF
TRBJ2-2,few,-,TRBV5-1,TGCGCCAGCAGCCGGGGGGCAGCGACCGGGGAGCTGTTTTTT,CASSRGAATGELFF
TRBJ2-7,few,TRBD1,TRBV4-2,TGTGCCAGCAGCCAAGTAGCATCGACAGGGGACGAGCAGTACTTC,CASSQVASTGDEQYF
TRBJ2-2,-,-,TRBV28,TGTGCCAGTTCGCCTCCTCGGGGGAATACCGGGGAGCTGTTTTTT,CASSPPRGNTGELFF
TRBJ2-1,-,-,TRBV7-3,TGTGCCAGCAGCCAGGGGAGGGGCAATGAGCAGTTCTTC,CASSQGRGNEQFF
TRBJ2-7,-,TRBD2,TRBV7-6,TGTGCCAGCAGCTCGACCGGCGGGAGCGTCTACGAGCAGTACTTC,CASSSTGGSVYEQYF
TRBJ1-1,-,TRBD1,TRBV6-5,TGTGCCAGCAGTTACTCCCCCTCAGGGGGAACTGAAGCTTTCTTT,CASSYSPSGGTEAFF
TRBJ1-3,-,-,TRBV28,TGTGCCAGCAGTCCAGGGGTGACCTCTGGAAACACCATATATTTT,CASSPGVTSGNTIYF
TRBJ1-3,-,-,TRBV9,TGTGCCAGCAGCGTAGGAGGGGGAGGAAACACCATATATTTT,CASSVGGGGNTIYF
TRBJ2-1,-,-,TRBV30,TGTGCCTTCGGCTTGGGCTTCGACAATGAGCAGTTCTTC,CAFGLGFDNEQFF
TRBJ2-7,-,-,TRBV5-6,TGTGCCAGCAGCTTGTTCTCCGAGCAGTACTTC,CASSLFSEQYF
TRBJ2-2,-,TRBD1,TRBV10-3,TGTGCCATCAGTGACACCGGGACAGGGTTGACCGGGGAGCTGTTTTTT,CAISDTGTGLTGELFF
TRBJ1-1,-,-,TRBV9,TGTGCCAGCAGCGCTGGGGGGGGTACTGAAGCTTTCTTT,CASSAGGGTEAFF
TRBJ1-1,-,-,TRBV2,TGTGCCAGCAGTGGTTGGACGCCGGGAGGCACTGAAGCTTTCTTT,CASSGWTPGGTEAFF
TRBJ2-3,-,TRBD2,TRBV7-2,TGTGCCAGCAGCTCGGGACTAGCGGGAGGGATCTTTTCCACAGATACGCAGTATTTT,CASSSGLAGGIFSTDTQYF
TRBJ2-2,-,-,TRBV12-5,TGTGCTAGTGGTTTGGTACTGGACTCTTGGAACACCGGGGAGCTGTTTTTT,CASGLVLDSWNTGELFF
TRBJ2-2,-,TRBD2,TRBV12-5,TGTGCTAGTGGTTTGGGGACTAGCGGCACCGGGGAGCTGTTTTTT,CASGLGTSGTGELFF
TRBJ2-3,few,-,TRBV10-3,TGTGCCATCGGTCAGGGGACAGATACGCAGTATTTT,CAIGQGTDTQYF
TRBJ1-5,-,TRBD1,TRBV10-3,TGTGCCAATCCGACAGGGGGCGTCGCTCAGCCCCAGCATTTT,CANPTGGVAQPQHF
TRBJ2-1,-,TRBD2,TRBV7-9,TGTGCCAGCAGCTTATTATACGGGACTAGCGGGATCAATGAGCAGTTCTTC,CASSLLYGTSGINEQFF
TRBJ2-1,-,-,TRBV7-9,TGTGCCAGCAGCTTAACAGGGGAGCAGTTCTTC,CASSLTGEQFF
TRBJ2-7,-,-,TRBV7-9,TGTGCCAGCAGCTCCCCGGACAAGGGAACCTACGAGCAGTACTTC,CASSSPDKGTYEQYF
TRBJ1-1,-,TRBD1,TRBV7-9,TGTGCCAGCAGCGTCTTACAGGGGGCGGCTGAAGCTTTCTTT,CASSVLQGAAEAFF
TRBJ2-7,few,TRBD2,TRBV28,TGTGCCAGCAGGACTTTTGGGGTTGAGCGGGAGATTTCCTACGAGCAGTACTTC,CASRTFGVEREISYEQYF
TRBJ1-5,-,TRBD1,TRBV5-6,TGTGCCAGCAGCTTGGGGGCAGGGACAGCTAGCAATCAGCCCCAGCATTTT,CASSLGAGTASNQPQHF
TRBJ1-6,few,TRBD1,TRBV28,TGTGCCAGCAGTCGAGGGGACAGGCGAGACCAACCCCTCCACTTT,CASSRGDRRDQPLHF
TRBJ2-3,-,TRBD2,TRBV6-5,TGTGCCAGCAGTTACTCGAGAGCGGGGTCCTTGTATTTT,CASSYSRAGSLYF
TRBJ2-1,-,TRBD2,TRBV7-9,TGTGCCGGGACTAGCGGGAACCCCTACAATGAGCAGTTCTTC,CAGTSGNPYNEQFF
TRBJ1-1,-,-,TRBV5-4,TGTGCCAGCAGCCCAGCGGGACCCGAGGATGAAGCTTTCTTT,CASSPAGPEDEAFF
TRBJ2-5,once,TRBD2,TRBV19,TGTGCCAGTAGTATAGAACCTAGCGGGAGCAGAGAGCAGTACTTC,CASSIEPSGSREQYF
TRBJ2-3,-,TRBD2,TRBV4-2,TGTGCCAGCAGCCAAGACGTACCTGCTAGCGGAACAGTCACAGATACGCAGTATTTT,CASSQDVPASGTVTDTQYF
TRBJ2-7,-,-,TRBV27,TGTGCCAGCAGTTCGGGACAATCCTACGAGCAGTACTTC,CASSSGQSYEQYF